This record covers a single T cell receptor beta chain. Its antigen remains undetermined. No qualities accompany the bases; no much larger clone lies one base away. The data were obtained in a study of blood T cell repertoires in COVID-19 (dated by TCRdb to the early 2020s). Regarding the complete study: Samples from collaborators originated in the United States, Italy and Spain and spanned both the acute and convalescent phases of COVID-19. The prospective study material was composed of cDNA or gDNA derived from T cells, B-cell-depleted T cells, or PBMCs. Subjects who had been exposed to COVID-19, were actively infected with it, or had recovered from it provided the deeply sampled blood TCRbeta repertoires that made up the dataset. The repertoires were released in a freely available public database intended as a resource for research on the immune response to SARS-CoV-2. The samples were drawn from two sources: the first 160 participants of the ongoing ImmuneRACE study, and 1,254 subjects contributed by 6 global collaborators. The sample metadata nearly always contained a de-identified subject ID, COVID-19 status, age in years and sex. Where available, HLA class I and class II types were obtained from metadata supplied by the sample provider rather than from assay-based typing.

A second Seattle source provided samples from volunteer blood donors who had recovered from COVID-19. The collaborating institutions used their own protocols to collect whole blood in K2EDTA tubes. Collaborator samples were shipped for TCRbeta analysis as frozen whole blood, isolated PBMCs, or DNA extracted from either sample type. Including cysteine and phenylalanine, the CDR3 has 14 amino acids. The only DNA kept is the CDR3, 42 bases in frame from the first base. The germline V gene (reference sequence) provides CDR1 DFQATT and CDR2 SNEGSKA. Unmatched junction bases come to 9, with V trimmed by 3 bases and J by 6 bases. TCRbeta CDR3 regions were amplified from genomic DNA by means of the immunoSEQ Assay, a bias-controlled multiplex PCR. As for the original processing: The number of nucleated cells in each sample was estimated from the amplification of reference gene primers within the assay. To quantify the absolute abundance of each unique TCRbeta CDR3 rearrangement, sequence reads were collapsed and filtered. For each sample, productive Simpson clonality was calculated as the square root of Simpson's diversity index across productive rearrangements. TCRdb re-hosts the immuneACCESS table, in-frame sequences only. Its copies lack some clones; in the studies checked, an unresolved V gene accounts for under half of them, and the cause for the rest is not known. The V and J calls and clone size come from that table; D and trimming were worked out from the DNA. The sample records 150,000 to 200,000 clones, over 75% of which are singletons. The ten largest make up about 13% of the sample.

Study-wide conclusions, independent of this receptor: Clinical and demographic metadata were provided uncurated, with the amount varying by source and participant.

This clonotype originated in a man aged 50 to 60 who had recovered from COVID-19. The rearranged chain carries TRBV20-1 and TRBJ2-7, with TRBD2 identical over 9 junction bases. Sequencing was performed on peripheral blood. In nucleotides, the sequence is TGCAGTGCTAGTGTGGCGGGAGGGCCAGGCGAGCAGTACTTC. This is translated as CSASVAGGPGEQYF.